This T cell receptor (beta chain) was recorded in a study of T-cell reconstitution after alpha-beta-depleted transplantation in children. This clonotype was found many times. The junction differs from germline at one of its ends, possibly a read error. Germline V CDR1 and CDR2: SNHLY, FYNNEI. The CDR3 is 15 residues long. Unique molecular identifiers were incorporated during preparation of the TCRbeta library. Via MiXCR, TCRdb re-called the PCR reads, giving one row per CDR3 protein. The sample includes roughly 300,000 distinct CDR3 sequences, approximately 10% seen only once; the top ten take 2% to 3%.

The chain couples TRBV2 to TRBJ1-1; D possibly corresponds to TRBD1 (5 bases). This TCR came from a human donor who donated a stem cell graft to a child with acute lymphoblastic leukemia. Sequenced here: PBMCs from the stem cell graft donor, sampled from the stem cell graft. The CDR3 nucleotides read TGTGCCAGCAGTGAGCCGGGGTCAGGGAACGCTGAAGCTTTCTTT. Residues: CASSEPGSGNAEAFF.